Listed below are T cell receptor beta chains from one sample, sequenced in a study of PD-L1 blockade in urothelial cancer. Clones were read by immunoSEQ multiplex PCR, and TCRdb kept only the in-frame ones, dropping some. The sample lists fewer than 35,000 clones; 80% were seen once. Sequenced here: PBMCs, sampled around atezolizumab (anti-PD-L1) treatment. These receptors all come from a man aged 45 to 65 with urothelial cancer. Both conserved end residues are trimmed from each CDR3.

J gene: TRBJ1-2
V gene: TRBV7-9
CDR3 protein: ASSRGGNYGYT

J gene: TRBJ2-5
V gene: TRBV28
CDR3 protein: ASSTFETRKETQY

J gene: TRBJ1-5
V gene: TRBV11-2
CDR3 protein: ASSLDYNQPQH

J gene: TRBJ1-5
V gene: TRBV5-1
CDR3 protein: ASSLEGGSNQPQH

J gene: TRBJ2-1
V gene: TRBV6-4
CDR3 protein: ASSTHWASNEQF

J gene: TRBJ2-3
V gene: TRBV5-4
CDR3 protein: ASSPLVLAGATDTQY

J gene: TRBJ2-5
V gene: TRBV5-5
CDR3 protein: ASSSGGGTVETQY

J gene: TRBJ1-1
V gene: TRBV18
CDR3 protein: ASSPMADTEAF

J gene: TRBJ1-2
V gene: TRBV19
CDR3 protein: ASSRRDRGLNRNYGYT

J gene: TRBJ2-5
V gene: TRBV6-5
CDR3 protein: ASSLNPGQGAFGAN

J gene: TRBJ1-2
V gene: TRBV5-4
CDR3 protein: ASSFGGLVLGGYT

J gene: TRBJ1-6
V gene: TRBV5-1
CDR3 protein: ASSRADRASNSPLH

J gene: TRBJ1-5
V gene: TRBV28
CDR3 protein: ASSPWATGDYSNQPQH

J gene: TRBJ2-1
V gene: TRBV9
CDR3 protein: ASSVLTTSFEQF

J gene: TRBJ2-3
V gene: TRBV15
CDR3 protein: ATSRDREGPQY

J gene: TRBJ2-2
V gene: TRBV10-3
CDR3 protein: AISERAGGKIGELF

J gene: TRBJ1-2
V gene: TRBV5-4
CDR3 protein: ASEFQGAGYGYT

J gene: TRBJ2-1
V gene: TRBV19
CDR3 protein: ASSINIISSYNEQF

J gene: TRBJ1-1
V gene: TRBV28
CDR3 protein: ASSFQAGRTEAF

J gene: TRBJ1-1
V gene: TRBV5-5
CDR3 protein: ASSFRTEAF

J gene: TRBJ2-3
V gene: TRBV19
CDR3 protein: ASSPGQGADTQY

J gene: TRBJ2-6
V gene: TRBV27
CDR3 protein: ASSIGALGANVLT

J gene: TRBJ2-2
V gene: TRBV10-3
CDR3 protein: AISATSGGGNTGELF

J gene: TRBJ1-1
V gene: TRBV14
CDR3 protein: ASSARQAWETEAF

J gene: TRBJ1-2
V gene: TRBV7-8
CDR3 protein: ASSFEFYGYT